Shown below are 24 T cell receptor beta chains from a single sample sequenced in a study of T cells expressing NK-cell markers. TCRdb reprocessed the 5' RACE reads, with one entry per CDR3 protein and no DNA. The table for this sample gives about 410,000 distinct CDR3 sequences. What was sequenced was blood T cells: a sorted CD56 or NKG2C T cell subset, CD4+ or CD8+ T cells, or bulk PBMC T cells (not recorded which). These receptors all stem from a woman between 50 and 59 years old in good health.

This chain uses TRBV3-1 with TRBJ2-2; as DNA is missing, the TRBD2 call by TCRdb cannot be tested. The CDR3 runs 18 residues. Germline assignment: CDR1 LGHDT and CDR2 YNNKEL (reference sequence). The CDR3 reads CASSPRPIAGENTGELFF.

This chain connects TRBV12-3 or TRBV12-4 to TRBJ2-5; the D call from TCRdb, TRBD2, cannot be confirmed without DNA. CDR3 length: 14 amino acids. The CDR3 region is CASSSWEGGKTQYF.

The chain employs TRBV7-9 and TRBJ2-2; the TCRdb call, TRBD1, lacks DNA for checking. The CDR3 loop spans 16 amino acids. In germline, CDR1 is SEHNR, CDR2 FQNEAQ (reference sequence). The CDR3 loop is CASSHGTGEITGELFF.

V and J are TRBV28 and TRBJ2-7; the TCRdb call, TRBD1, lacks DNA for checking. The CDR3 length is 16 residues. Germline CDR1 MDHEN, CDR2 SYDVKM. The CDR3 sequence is CASRPQGISESYEQYF.

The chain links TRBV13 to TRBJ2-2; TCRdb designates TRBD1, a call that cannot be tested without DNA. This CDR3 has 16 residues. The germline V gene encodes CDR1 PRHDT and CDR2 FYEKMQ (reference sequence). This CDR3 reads CASSPPWPGATGELFF.

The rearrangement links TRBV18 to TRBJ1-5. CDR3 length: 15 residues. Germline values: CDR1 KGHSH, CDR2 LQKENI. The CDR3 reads CASSQTGVSNQPQHF.

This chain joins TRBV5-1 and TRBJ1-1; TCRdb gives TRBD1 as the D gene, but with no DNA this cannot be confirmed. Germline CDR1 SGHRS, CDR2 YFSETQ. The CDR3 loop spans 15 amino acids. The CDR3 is CASSRTQGTNTEAFF.

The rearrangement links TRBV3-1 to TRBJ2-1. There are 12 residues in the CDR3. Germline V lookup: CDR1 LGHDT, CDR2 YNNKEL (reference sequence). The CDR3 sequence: CASSQEAREQFF.

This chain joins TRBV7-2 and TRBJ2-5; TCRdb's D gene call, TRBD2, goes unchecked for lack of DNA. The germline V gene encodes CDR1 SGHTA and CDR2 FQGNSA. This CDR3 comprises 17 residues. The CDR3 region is CASSFSGGWISGETQYF.

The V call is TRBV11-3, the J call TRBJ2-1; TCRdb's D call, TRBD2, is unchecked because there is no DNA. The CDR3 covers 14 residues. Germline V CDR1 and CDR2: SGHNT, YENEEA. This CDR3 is CASSLVVSGSEQFF.

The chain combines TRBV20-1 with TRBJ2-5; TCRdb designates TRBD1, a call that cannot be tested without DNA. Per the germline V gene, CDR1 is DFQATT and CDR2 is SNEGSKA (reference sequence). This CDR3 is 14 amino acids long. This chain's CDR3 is CSARGDRQGETQYF.

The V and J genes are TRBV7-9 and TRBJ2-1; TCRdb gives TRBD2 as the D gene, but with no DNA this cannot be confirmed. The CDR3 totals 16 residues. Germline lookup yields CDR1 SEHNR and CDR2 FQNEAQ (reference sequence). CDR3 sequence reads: CASSPSSSSSYNEQFF.

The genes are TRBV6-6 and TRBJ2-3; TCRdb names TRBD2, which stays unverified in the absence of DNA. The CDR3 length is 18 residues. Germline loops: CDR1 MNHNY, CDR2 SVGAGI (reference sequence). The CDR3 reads CASTPWGSGRAPADTQYF.

This CDR3 reads CAWLTGSSEQYF. V and J are TRBV30 and TRBJ2-7; TCRdb picks TRBD1, but there is no DNA to check that call. Germline loops: CDR1 GTSNPN, CDR2 SVGIG (reference sequence). CDR3 size: 12 residues.

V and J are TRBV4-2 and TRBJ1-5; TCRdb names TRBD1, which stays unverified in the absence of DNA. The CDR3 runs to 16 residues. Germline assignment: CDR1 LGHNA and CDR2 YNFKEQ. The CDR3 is CASSQSGRDGNQPQHF.

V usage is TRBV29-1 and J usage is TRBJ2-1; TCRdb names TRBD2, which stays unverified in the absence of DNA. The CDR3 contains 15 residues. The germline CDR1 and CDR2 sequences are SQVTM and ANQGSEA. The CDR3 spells CSVEEGLALNNEQFF.

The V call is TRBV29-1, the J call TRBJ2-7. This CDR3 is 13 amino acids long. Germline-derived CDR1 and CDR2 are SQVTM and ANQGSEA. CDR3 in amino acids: CSVEFVSSYEQYF.

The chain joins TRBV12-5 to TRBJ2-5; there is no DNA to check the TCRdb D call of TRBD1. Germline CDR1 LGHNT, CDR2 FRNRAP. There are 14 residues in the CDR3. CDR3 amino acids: CASGPWGNQETQYF.

The CDR3 is CASNGGGAYNEQFF. This chain links TRBV19 with TRBJ2-1. Germline V gene data show CDR1 as LNHDA and CDR2 as SQIVND (reference sequence). The CDR3 extends over 14 amino acids. Together with reference TRBV19 and TRBJ2-1, the CDR3 gives the full variable domain: DGGITQSPKYLFRKEGQNVTLSCEQNLNHDAMYWYRQDPGQGLRLIYYSQIVNDFQKGDIAEGYSVSREKKESFPLTVTSAQKNPTAFYLCASNGGGAYNEQFFGPGTRLTVL.

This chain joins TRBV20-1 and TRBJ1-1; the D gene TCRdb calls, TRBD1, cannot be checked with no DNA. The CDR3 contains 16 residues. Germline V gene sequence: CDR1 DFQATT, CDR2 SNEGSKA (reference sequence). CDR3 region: CSARNRGGALSTEAFF.

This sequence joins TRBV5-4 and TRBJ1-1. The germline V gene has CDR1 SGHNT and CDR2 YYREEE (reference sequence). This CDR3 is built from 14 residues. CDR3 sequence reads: CASSTTAMNTEAFF. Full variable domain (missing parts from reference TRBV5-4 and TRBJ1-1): ETGVTQSPTHLIKTRGQQVTLRCSSQSGHNTVSWYQQALGQGPQFIFQYYREEENGRGNFPPRFSGLQFPNYSSELNVNALELDDSALYLCASSTTAMNTEAFFGQGTRLTVV.

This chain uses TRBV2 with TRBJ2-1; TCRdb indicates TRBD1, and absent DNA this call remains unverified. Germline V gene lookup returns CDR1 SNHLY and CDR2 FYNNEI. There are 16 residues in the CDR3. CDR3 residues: CASSEATAPPYNEQFF.

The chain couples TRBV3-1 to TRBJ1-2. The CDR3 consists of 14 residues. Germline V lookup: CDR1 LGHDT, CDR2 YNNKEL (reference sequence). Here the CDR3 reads CASSQDRRDYGYTF.

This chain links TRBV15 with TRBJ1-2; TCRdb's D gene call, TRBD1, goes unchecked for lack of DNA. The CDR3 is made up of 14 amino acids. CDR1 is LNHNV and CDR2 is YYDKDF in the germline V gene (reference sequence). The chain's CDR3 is CATSRNTGGYGYTF.